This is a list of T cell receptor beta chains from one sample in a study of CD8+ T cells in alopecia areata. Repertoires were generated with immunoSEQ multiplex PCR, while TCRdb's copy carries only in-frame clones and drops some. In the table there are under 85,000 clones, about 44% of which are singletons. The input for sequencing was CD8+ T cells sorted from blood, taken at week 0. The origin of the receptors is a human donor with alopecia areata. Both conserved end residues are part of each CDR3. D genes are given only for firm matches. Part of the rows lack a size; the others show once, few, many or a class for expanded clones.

DNA: TGTGCCAGCAGACCAGGGGGGACTGGAAACACCATATATTTT
CDR3: CASRPGGTGNTIYF
V: TRBV2
J: TRBJ1-3
size: few
D: TRBD1

DNA: TGCAGCGAGGGGACAGGGAACACTGAAGCTTTCTTT
CDR3: CSEGTGNTEAFF
V: TRBV29-1
J: TRBJ1-1
size: NA
D: TRBD1

DNA: TGTGCCAGTAGTATTGGGGGCTTCGGCTTGCACACTGAAGCTTTCTTT
CDR3: CASSIGGFGLHTEAFF
V: TRBV19
J: TRBJ1-1
size: NA
D: NA

DNA: TGTGCCAGCACTCCAGGCGCAGGGGGTCACAATGAGCAGTTCTTC
CDR3: CASTPGAGGHNEQFF
V: TRBV27
J: TRBJ2-1
size: few
D: TRBD1

DNA: TGTGCCAGCAGCGTCGAAGGGACAGGGGCTGAAGCTTTCTTT
CDR3: CASSVEGTGAEAFF
V: TRBV9
J: TRBJ1-1
size: few
D: TRBD1

DNA: TGTGCCAGCAGCATAGACCATCACAATGAGCAGTTCTTC
CDR3: CASSIDHHNEQFF
V: TRBV5-4
J: TRBJ2-1
size: NA
D: NA

DNA: TGTGCCAGCAGTGACTCCGGACAGGGGGTAGATACGCAGTATTTT
CDR3: CASSDSGQGVDTQYF
V: TRBV6-4
J: TRBJ2-3
size: few
D: TRBD1

DNA: TGTGCCAGCAGCAACCGGGCTGCGAACACTGAAGCTTTCTTT
CDR3: CASSNRAANTEAFF
V: TRBV14
J: TRBJ1-1
size: NA
D: NA

DNA: TGTGCCAGCAGCCTCTGGGGGAGCCCCGAGACAGATACGCAGTATTTT
CDR3: CASSLWGSPETDTQYF
V: TRBV4-2
J: TRBJ2-3
size: few
D: NA

DNA: TGTGCCTCTACCATGGGGGTAGCGGGAGCTGAGCAGTTCTTC
CDR3: CASTMGVAGAEQFF
V: TRBV30
J: TRBJ2-1
size: few
D: TRBD2

DNA: TGTGCCAGCAGTTTGGACCTGGAGACCCAGTACTTC
CDR3: CASSLDLETQYF
V: TRBV28
J: TRBJ2-5
size: few
D: NA

DNA: TGTGCCAGCAGTTCACTGGACAGGGGAAGGGAGACCCAGTACTTC
CDR3: CASSSLDRGRETQYF
V: TRBV6-5
J: TRBJ2-5
size: NA
D: TRBD1

DNA: TGTGCCATCGGACGCCCTGAAGCTTTCTTT
CDR3: CAIGRPEAFF
V: TRBV27
J: TRBJ1-1
size: few
D: NA

DNA: TGTGCCAGCAGCCTCATGGACAGGGGCGAAGAGACCCAGTACTTC
CDR3: CASSLMDRGEETQYF
V: TRBV28
J: TRBJ2-5
size: few
D: TRBD1

DNA: TGTGCCAGCAGTGGACTAGTGCTAGCCAAAAACATTCAGTACTTC
CDR3: CASSGLVLAKNIQYF
V: TRBV25-1
J: TRBJ2-4
size: NA
D: NA

DNA: TGTGCCAGCAGCTTCCCGACAGGTTGGGTTGGGCAGTTCTTC
CDR3: CASSFPTGWVGQFF
V: TRBV7-2
J: TRBJ2-1
size: NA
D: NA